This TCR beta chain was captured in a study of long-term antiretroviral therapy in people with HIV. After removal of 3 bases from V and 5 bases from J, the junction contained 11 bases not matched to a gene. This CDR3 has 18 residues. Germline V CDR1 and CDR2: SEHNR, FQNEAQ (reference sequence). Sequencing used immunoSEQ v3.0 at survey level. Method: immunoSEQ multiplex PCR; TCRdb's copy keeps in-frame clones and lacks some. This sample has over 15,000 clones, with less than 85% found just once. The TCR was taken from a woman in her forties with HIV. The specimen was unsorted PBMCs, collected 0.2 years after starting antiretroviral therapy. The rearrangement links TRBV7-9 to TRBJ2-2; TRBD2 matches at 11 bases. CDR3 DNA: TGTGCCAGCAGCTTGGCGAGGACTAGCGGGTTACAAACCGGGGAGCTGTTTTTT. This codes for CASSLARTSGLQTGELFF.